This T cell receptor beta chain derives from a study of blood T cell repertoires in COVID-19. Study summary: Material from acute and convalescent COVID-19 was sourced from the United States, Italy and Spain. Sources were T cells, B-cell-depleted T cells, or PBMCs; the material itself was cDNA or gDNA.

V was clipped by 7 bases and J by 6 bases, with 23 bases between them. This CDR3 comprises 16 residues. Per the original methods: From reference gene primer amplification, estimates of nucleated cell counts were derived. The protocol was immunoSEQ multiplex PCR, while the TCRdb copy is restricted to in-frame clones and leaves out a portion. V, J and clone size reflect that table, while D and trimming were determined from the DNA. The sample consists of 65,000 to 80,000 clones, roughly nine tenths of them appearing once. The receptor's source is a man at least 80 years old in a cohort sampled during active COVID-19. Sequencing was carried out using peripheral blood. This chain joins TRBV23-1 and TRBJ2-3; tentative D call: TRBD2 (6 bases). TRBV23-1 is noted as an ORF with a role that remains uncertain. CDR3 nucleotides: TGCGCCAGCATTAAAATGGAGGGGACCCCAATTGATACGCAGTATTTT. Translating gives CASIKMEGTPIDTQYF.